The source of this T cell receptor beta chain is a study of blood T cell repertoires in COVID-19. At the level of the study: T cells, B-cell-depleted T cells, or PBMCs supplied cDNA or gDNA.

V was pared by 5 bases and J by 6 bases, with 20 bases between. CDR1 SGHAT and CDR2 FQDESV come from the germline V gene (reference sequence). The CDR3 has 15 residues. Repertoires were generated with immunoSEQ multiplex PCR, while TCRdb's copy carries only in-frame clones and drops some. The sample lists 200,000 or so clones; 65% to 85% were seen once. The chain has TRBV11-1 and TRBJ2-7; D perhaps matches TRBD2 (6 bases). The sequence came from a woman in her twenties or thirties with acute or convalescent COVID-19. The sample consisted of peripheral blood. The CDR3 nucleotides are TGTGCCAGCAGCCCTCGACCCCTGCGGGGTACCGAGCAGTACTTC. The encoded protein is CASSPRPLRGTEQYF.